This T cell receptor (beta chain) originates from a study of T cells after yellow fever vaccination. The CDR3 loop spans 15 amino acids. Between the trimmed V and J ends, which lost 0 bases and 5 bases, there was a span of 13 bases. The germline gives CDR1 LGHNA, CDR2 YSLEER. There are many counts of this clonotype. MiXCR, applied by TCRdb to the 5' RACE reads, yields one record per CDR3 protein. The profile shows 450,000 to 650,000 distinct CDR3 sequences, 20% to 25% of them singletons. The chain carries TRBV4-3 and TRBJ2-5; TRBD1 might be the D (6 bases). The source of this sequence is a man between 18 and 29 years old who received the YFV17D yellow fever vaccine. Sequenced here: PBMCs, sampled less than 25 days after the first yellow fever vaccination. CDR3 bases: TGCGCCAGCAGCCAAGATATTACAGGGTGGGAGACCCAGTACTTC. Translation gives CASSQDITGWETQYF.